One T cell receptor (beta chain) is described in this entry. Generated by immunoSEQ multiplex PCR, the TCRdb table keeps only in-frame clones and is missing some. The sample has about 37,000 clones; 85% to 90% are singletons. The data were taken from a study of OX40 agonist ivuxolimab in advanced cancers. At the level of the study: A mean age of about 56 years, range roughly 23 to 79, was recorded, and roughly 83% were male.

CDR3 length: 13 amino acids. The ends were cut back, 4 bases at V and 6 bases at J, with 10 bases in the middle. From germline, CDR1 is LGHNA and CDR2 YNFKEQ. The sample was CD4+ or CD8+ T cells sorted from blood, taken in a trial of the OX40 agonist ivuxolimab. The receptor was isolated from an adult with an advanced solid tumor such as melanoma, head and neck, liver or kidney cancer. V usage is TRBV4-2 and J usage is TRBJ2-4; no firm D call. The CDR3 reads CASSPGRRNIQYF. CDR3 nucleotides: TGTGCCAGCAGCCCCGGACGCCGAAACATTCAGTACTTC.